A selection of T cell receptor beta chains follows, all from one sample in a study of blood T cell repertoires in COVID-19. Sequenced by immunoSEQ multiplex PCR; TCRdb stores in-frame clones only, minus some. This table has around 400,000 clones, under 85% appearing once. Sequences were obtained from PBMCs or T cells enriched from blood (not recorded which). These receptor sequences come from a woman between 45 and 60 years old who had recovered from COVID-19. The CDR3 runs from the conserved cysteine through the conserved F or W. D genes are given only for firm matches. A row's size may be missing; if present it is once, few, many or a size class.

TRBJ1-2	TRBV7-3	NA	NA	CASSPTANYGYTF	TGTGCCAGCAGCCCGACAGCTAACTATGGCTACACCTTC
TRBJ1-3	TRBV4-2	NA	NA	CASSQERNEAVSGNTIYF	TGTGCCAGCAGCCAAGAACGGAATGAGGCGGTCTCTGGAAACACCATATATTTT
TRBJ1-1	TRBV6-5	NA	few	CASITSGNTEAFF	TGTGCCAGCATAACTTCAGGGAACACTGAAGCTTTCTTT
TRBJ1-3	TRBV2	NA	NA	CASSEAVTYSGNTIYF	TGTGCCAGCAGTGAAGCGGTCACTTACTCTGGAAACACCATATATTTT
TRBJ2-1	TRBV29-1	TRBD2	few	CSGVNLSGGLNEQFF	TGCAGCGGCGTTAACCTATCGGGGGGGCTCAATGAGCAGTTCTTC
TRBJ2-7	TRBV30	NA	NA	CAWSVSQFLRTYEQYF	TGTGCCTGGAGTGTATCACAGTTTCTCAGGACCTACGAGCAGTACTTC
TRBJ1-2	TRBV30	TRBD1	NA	CAWRSEGQGIYGYTF	TGTGCCTGGAGGTCGGAGGGACAGGGGATATATGGCTACACCTTC
TRBJ1-2	TRBV19	NA	NA	CASSMGHSNYGYTF	TGTGCCAGTAGTATGGGACATAGTAACTATGGCTACACCTTC
TRBJ1-6	TRBV30	NA	NA	CAWNVRQISSNNSPLHF	TGTGCCTGGAACGTACGACAGATATCCTCTAATAATTCACCCCTCCACTTT
TRBJ1-6	TRBV7-9	NA	NA	CASSLESNSPLHF	TGTGCCAGCAGCTTAGAGAGTAATTCACCCCTCCACTTT
TRBJ1-2	TRBV5-8	NA	NA	CASSFSRGTLRAYYGYTF	TGTGCCAGCAGCTTTTCTAGAGGGACTCTCAGGGCCTACTATGGCTACACCTTC
TRBJ1-2	TRBV14	NA	NA	CASSLQGISSYGYTF	TGTGCCAGCAGCCTCCAGGGTATTTCTTCCTATGGCTACACCTTC
TRBJ2-1	TRBV2	TRBD2	few	CASQPGLALNEQFF	TGTGCCAGCCAACCGGGACTAGCGTTAAATGAGCAGTTCTTC
TRBJ1-1	TRBV6-4	NA	once	CASRESSPEAFF	TGTGCCAGCAGGGAGAGTAGCCCTGAAGCTTTCTTT
TRBJ2-1	TRBV30	TRBD2	once	CAWRHSGGGNEQFF	TGTGCCTGGAGGCATAGCGGGGGGGGTAATGAGCAGTTCTTC
TRBJ2-1	TRBV5-1	TRBD1	few	CASSTGTDLYNEQFF	TGCGCCAGCAGCACCGGGACAGACTTATACAATGAGCAGTTCTTC
TRBJ1-1	TRBV6-5	NA	NA	CASSSPPGTEAFF	TGTGCCAGCAGTTCCCCACCGGGCACTGAAGCTTTCTTT
TRBJ2-2	TRBV18	TRBD1	NA	CASWGTALRTAGELFF	TGTGCCAGCTGGGGGACAGCCCTCAGGACGGCCGGGGAGCTGTTTTTT
TRBJ2-1	TRBV27	NA	NA	CASSTGNEQFF	TGTGCCAGCAGTACGGGCAATGAGCAGTTCTTC
TRBJ1-1	TRBV5-1	NA	once	CASSNLNTEAFF	TGCGCCAGCAGTAACTTGAACACTGAAGCTTTCTTT
TRBJ1-1	TRBV3-1/TRBV3-2	NA	NA	CASSQASRRGNTEAFF	TGTGCCAGCAGCCAAGCGAGCCGAAGGGGGAACACTGAAGCTTTCTTT
TRBJ2-7	TRBV6-5	TRBD1	NA	CASSYSVQGASYEQYF	TGTGCCAGCAGTTACTCTGTTCAGGGGGCTTCCTACGAGCAGTACTTC
TRBJ2-1	TRBV6-2/TRBV6-3	TRBD2	NA	CASSYGLAGILNEQFF	TGTGCCAGCAGTTACGGACTAGCTGGGATTCTCAATGAGCAGTTCTTC
TRBJ2-7	TRBV2	TRBD2	NA	CASMGLAYEQYF	TGTGCCAGCATGGGACTAGCCTACGAGCAGTACTTC
TRBJ1-1	TRBV19	NA	NA	CASSTTGGGITEAFF	TGTGCCAGTAGTACCACCGGGGGGGGGATCACTGAAGCTTTCTTT
TRBJ2-5	TRBV24-1	NA	NA	CATSDLCLIEDQETQYF	TGTGCCACCAGTGATTTGTGTTTGATCGAGGACCAAGAGACCCAGTACTTC
TRBJ1-1	TRBV7-9	TRBD1	NA	CARPPKTGANTEAFF	TGTGCCAGACCACCTAAGACAGGGGCGAACACTGAAGCTTTCTTT
TRBJ1-4	TRBV21-1	NA	NA	CASGGSNEKLFF	TGTGCCAGCGGGGGGAGTAATGAAAAACTGTTTTTT
TRBJ2-2	TRBV7-2	NA	NA	CASSLGRKNTGELFF	TGTGCCAGCAGCTTAGGGCGGAAAAACACCGGGGAGCTGTTTTTT
TRBJ1-5	TRBV28	TRBD1	NA	CASSFSYYRGDQPQHF	TGTGCCAGCAGTTTTTCATACTACAGGGGGGATCAGCCCCAGCATTTT
TRBJ2-7	TRBV30	TRBD2	NA	CAWSRGLGSYEQYF	TGTGCCTGGAGTAGAGGACTAGGCTCCTACGAGCAGTACTTC
TRBJ2-5	TRBV7-9	TRBD2	once	CASSLTGWVAGDLETQYF	TGTGCCAGCAGCTTAACGGGCTGGGTAGCGGGGGACTTGGAGACCCAGTACTTC
TRBJ2-3	TRBV5-1	NA	NA	CASSVGRGPRTDTQYF	TGCGCCAGCAGCGTCGGGCGGGGCCCCCGCACAGATACGCAGTATTTT
TRBJ1-1	TRBV2	NA	NA	CASSADSNTEAFF	TGTGCCAGCAGTGCGGACAGTAACACTGAAGCTTTCTTT
TRBJ1-2	TRBV11-2	TRBD1	few	CASSYTGAYGYTF	TGTGCCAGCAGTTATACAGGGGCCTATGGCTACACCTTC